This TCR beta chain was identified during a study of blood T cell repertoires in COVID-19. Study context: The cDNA or gDNA used as material had been derived from T cells, B-cell-depleted T cells, or PBMCs.

V was pared by 5 bases and J by 1 base, with 11 bases between. Looked up from germline, CDR1 is LNHDA and CDR2 is SQIVND (reference sequence). The CDR3 spans 14 residues. TCRdb's copy holds only in-frame clones and misses some; the assay was immunoSEQ multiplex PCR. There are 50,000 to 70,000 clones in the sample; around 89% occur only once, and roughly 7.6% lies in the top ten. The receptor's source is a human donor with active COVID-19. The donor label of this sample is uncertain. The V call is TRBV19, the J call TRBJ2-5; D may be TRBD1 (6 bases). Sequencing used peripheral blood. The CDR3 nucleotides are TGTGCCAGTAGTCCCCAGGGGACCCAAGAGACCCAGTACTTC. Translation gives CASSPQGTQETQYF.